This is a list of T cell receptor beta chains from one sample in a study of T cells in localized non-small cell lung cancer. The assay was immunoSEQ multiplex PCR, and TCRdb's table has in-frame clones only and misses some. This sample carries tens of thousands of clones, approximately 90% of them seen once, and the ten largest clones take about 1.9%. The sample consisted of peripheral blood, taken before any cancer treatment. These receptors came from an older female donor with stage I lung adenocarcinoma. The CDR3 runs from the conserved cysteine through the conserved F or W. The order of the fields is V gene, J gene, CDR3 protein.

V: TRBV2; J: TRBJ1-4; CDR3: CASSEGTGFNEKLFF
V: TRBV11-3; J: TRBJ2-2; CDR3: CASSLALAGTTGELFF
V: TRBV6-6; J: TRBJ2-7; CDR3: CASTRDSPPYEQYF
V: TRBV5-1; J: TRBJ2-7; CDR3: CASSPRSSGSYEQYF
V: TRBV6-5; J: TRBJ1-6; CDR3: CASSKTAYNSPLHF
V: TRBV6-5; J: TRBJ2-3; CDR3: CASSYGNLRDTDTQYF
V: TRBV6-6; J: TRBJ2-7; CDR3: CASNSRGDEQYF
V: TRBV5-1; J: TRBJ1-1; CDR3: CASSPRPGQGDTEAFF
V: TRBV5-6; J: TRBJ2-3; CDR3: CASSFDRGLVDTQYF
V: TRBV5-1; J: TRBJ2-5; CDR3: CASSLAADGPQETQYF
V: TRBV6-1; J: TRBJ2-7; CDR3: CASSDAGQNRYEQYF
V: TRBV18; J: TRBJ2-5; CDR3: CASSPPGLAGGQETQYF
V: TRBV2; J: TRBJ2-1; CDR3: CASSEGQGGNEQFF
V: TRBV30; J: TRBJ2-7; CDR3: CAWSVRDREYF
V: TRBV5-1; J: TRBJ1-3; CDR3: CASSPDDSYSGNTIYF
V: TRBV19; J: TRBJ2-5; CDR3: CASSPQRGRETQYF
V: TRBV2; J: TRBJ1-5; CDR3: CASSPAGGNQPQHF
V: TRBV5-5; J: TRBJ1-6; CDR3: CASSLATQSYNSPLHF
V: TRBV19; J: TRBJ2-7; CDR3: CASSRDRATGEQYF
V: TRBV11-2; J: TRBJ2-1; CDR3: CASSFGSDGSQFF
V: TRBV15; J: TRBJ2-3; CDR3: CATSSAPTGGGADTQYF
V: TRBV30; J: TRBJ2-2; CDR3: CAWSEGGELFF
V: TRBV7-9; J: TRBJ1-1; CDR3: CASSLRGQNTEAFF
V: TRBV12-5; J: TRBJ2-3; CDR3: CASGLGDTQYF
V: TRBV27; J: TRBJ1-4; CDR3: CASSLTGRLKKLFF
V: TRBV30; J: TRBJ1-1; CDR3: CAWSAGPNTEAFF
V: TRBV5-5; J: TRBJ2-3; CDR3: CASSSPGLGTDTQYF
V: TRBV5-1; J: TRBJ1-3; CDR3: CASSSDSLLTLEGNTIYF
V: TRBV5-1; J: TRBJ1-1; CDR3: CASSISGADTEAFF
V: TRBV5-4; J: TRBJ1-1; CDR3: CASSQIDRGRHATEAFF
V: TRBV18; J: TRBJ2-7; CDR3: CASSPTGSHYEQYF
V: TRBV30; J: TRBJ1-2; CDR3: CAWSSAGSSGYNYGYTF
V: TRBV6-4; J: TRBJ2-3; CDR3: CASGLTGSKTDTQYF
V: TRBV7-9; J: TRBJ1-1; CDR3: CASSNTDGAEAFF
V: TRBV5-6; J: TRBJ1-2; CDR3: CASSLGTAFYGYTF
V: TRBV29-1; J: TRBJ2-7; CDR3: CSVRSGGEQYF
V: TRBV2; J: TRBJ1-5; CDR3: CASMRGNSNQPQHF
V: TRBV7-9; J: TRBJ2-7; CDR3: CASSLVTSSYEQYF
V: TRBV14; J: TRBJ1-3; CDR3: CASSPTGSLSGNTIYF
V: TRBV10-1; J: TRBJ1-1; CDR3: CASKKGNTEAFF
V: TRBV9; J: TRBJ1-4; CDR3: CASSVGGQGDEKLFF
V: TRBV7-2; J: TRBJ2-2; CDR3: CASSFTGTRTGGELFF
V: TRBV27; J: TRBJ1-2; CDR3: CASSLSTLYGYTF
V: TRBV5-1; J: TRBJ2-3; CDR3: CASSLEGAQIGTDTQYF
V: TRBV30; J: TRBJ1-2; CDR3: CASYDGFEGYTF
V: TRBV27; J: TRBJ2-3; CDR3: CASSFTRTSTDTQYF
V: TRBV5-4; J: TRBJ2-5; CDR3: CASSLGFSPGEETQYF
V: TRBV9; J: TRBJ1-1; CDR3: CASSAFSRNTEAFF
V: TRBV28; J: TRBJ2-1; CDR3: CASSIPQGSEQFF
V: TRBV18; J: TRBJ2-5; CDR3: CASSPSGTGETQYF
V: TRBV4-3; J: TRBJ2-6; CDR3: CASSQDPRGSGANVLTF
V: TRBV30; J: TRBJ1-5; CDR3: CAWSVSVSGDQPQHF
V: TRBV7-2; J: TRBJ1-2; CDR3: CASSPGGQSYGYTF
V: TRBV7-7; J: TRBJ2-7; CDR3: CASSPDSGGEQYF
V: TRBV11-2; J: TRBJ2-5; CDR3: CASSLVPGQETQYF
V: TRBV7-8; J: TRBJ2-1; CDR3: CASSPNTGVSYNEQFF
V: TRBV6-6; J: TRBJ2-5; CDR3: CASSLLRGRGTETQYF